Each of the 6 T cell receptor beta chains below was sequenced from the same sample in a study of blood T cell repertoires in COVID-19. Data came from immunoSEQ multiplex PCR; TCRdb stores just in-frame clones and leaves some out. The sample gives about 200,000 clones, over 75% of which show up once; 5% to 7.5% is in the top ten. Sequencing input: peripheral blood. The source is a woman aged 35 to 49 who had recovered from COVID-19.

The chain couples TRBV19 to TRBJ1-5; 7 nucleotides agree with TRBD1. Germline trimming cut 4 bases from V and 7 bases from J; bases unmatched to any gene: 7. This CDR3 region has 14 residues. Germline lookup yields CDR1 LNHDA and CDR2 SQIVND (reference sequence). The CDR3 DNA sequence: TGTGCCAGTAGTACGGGGACAGTGCCCCAGCCCCAGCATTTT. Protein: CASSTGTVPQPQHF. The entire variable domain, with the rest obtained from reference TRBV19 and TRBJ1-5, is as follows: DGGITQSPKYLFRKEGQNVTLSCEQNLNHDAMYWYRQDPGQGLRLIYYSQIVNDFQKGDIAEGYSVSREKKESFPLTVTSAQKNPTAFYLCASSTGTVPQPQHFGDGTRLSIL.

V gene TRBV4-2 combines with J gene TRBJ2-7, with 7 bases lining up with TRBD2. The CDR3 sequence is 16 residues long. Trimming cost V 1 base and J 1 base; bases outside gene matches: 7. Looked up from germline, CDR1 is LGHNA and CDR2 is YNFKEQ. CDR3 residues: CASSQAPSGTSYEQYF. Here the CDR3 DNA reads TGTGCCAGCAGCCAAGCGCCCAGCGGGACTTCCTACGAGCAGTACTTC.

The chain carries TRBV5-6 and TRBJ2-1; 8 bases map to TRBD2. CDR1 and CDR2 from the germline V gene are SGHDT and YYEEEE. CDR3 size: 12 residues. The V and J ends lost 2 bases and 12 bases, in that order; junction bases with no gene match: 4. CDR3 coding DNA: TGTGCCAGCAGCTTAGGACTAGCTGGGCAGTTCTTC. This sequence encodes CASSLGLAGQFF. Complete variable domain (other parts from reference TRBV5-6 and TRBJ2-1): DAGVTQSPTHLIKTRGQQVTLRCSPKSGHDTVSWYQQALGQGPQFIFQYYEEEERQRGNFPDRFSGHQFPNYSSELNVNALLLGDSALYLCASSLGLAGQFFGPGTRLTVL.

This clone has a single count. V gene TRBV7-9 combines with J gene TRBJ2-7; a weak D match, TRBD2 (5 bases). V was cut by 7 bases and J by 2 bases, with 15 bases left in between. This CDR3 spans 14 amino acids. Germline V gives CDR1 SEHNR, CDR2 FQNEAQ (reference sequence). The CDR3 is CASMRVEGAYEQYF. CDR3 DNA sequence: TGTGCCAGCATGAGGGTAGAGGGTGCCTACGAGCAGTACTTC. The full variable domain, its missing parts supplied by reference TRBV7-9 and TRBJ2-7, is DTGVSQNPRHKITKRGQNVTFRCDPISEHNRLYWYRQTLGQGPEFLTYFQNEAQLEKSRLLSDRFSAERPKGSFSTLEIQRTEQGDSAMYLCASMRVEGAYEQYFGPGTRLTVT.

The chain joins TRBV18 to TRBJ2-3, with TRBD2 matching 7 bases. Germline V gives CDR1 KGHSH, CDR2 LQKENI. Losses at the gene ends were 2 bases for V and 0 bases for J; bases not matched to a gene: 2. CDR3 size: 15 residues. CDR3 sequence reads: CASSPTSASTDTQYF. DNA for the CDR3: TGTGCCAGCTCACCAACTAGCGCAAGCACAGATACGCAGTATTTT.

The rearrangement uses TRBV11-2 and TRBJ1-2, with D hard to call. The CDR3 runs to 15 residues. The V end lost 3 bases, the J end lost 4 bases, and 15 bases lay between the germline ends. The germline V gene has CDR1 SGHAT and CDR2 FQNNGV. CDR3 coding DNA: TGTGCCAGCAGCTTGCATCCCTCTCCCGGCTATGGCTACACCTTC. Protein product: CASSLHPSPGYGYTF. The entire variable domain, with the rest obtained from reference TRBV11-2 and TRBJ1-2, is as follows: EAGVAQSPRYKIIEKRQSVAFWCNPISGHATLYWYQQILGQGPKLLIQFQNNGVVDDSQLPKDRFSAERLKGVDSTLKIQPAKLEDSAVYLCASSLHPSPGYGYTFGSGTRLTVV.